These 25 T cell receptor beta chains share one sample of origin, sequenced in a study of cytomegalovirus exposure and HLA in healthy donors. The study ran its PCR with 60 Vbeta and 13 Jbeta primers. The protocol was immunoSEQ multiplex PCR, while the TCRdb copy is restricted to in-frame clones and leaves out a portion. This sample carries some 120,000 clones, more than 75% of them seen once, and the ten largest clones take 3% to 4.5%. The material sequenced was PBMCs. All receptors come from a man aged 35-49 years in good health and CMV-seronegative.

The V gene is TRBV27, the J gene TRBJ1-2; the D gene is possibly TRBD1 (5 bases). The V end was cut by 6 bases, the J end by 7 bases, with 18 bases between. The CDR3 is made up of 14 amino acids. Germline values: CDR1 MNHEY, CDR2 SMNVEV (reference sequence). The CDR3 DNA follows: TGTGCCAGCAGCCCCTTCGGGAGGGGCCGTGGCTACACCTTC. Its protein is CASSPFGRGRGYTF.

This rearrangement joins TRBV7-2 to TRBJ1-2; 8 bases line up with TRBD1. The CDR3 is 16 amino acids. Trimming cost V 5 bases and J 8 bases; bases outside gene matches: 16. In germline, CDR1 is SGHTA, CDR2 FQGNSA. The CDR3 is CASSLSPPTGAEGYTF. CDR3 bases: TGTGCCAGCAGCCTCAGCCCACCGACAGGGGCGGAGGGCTACACCTTC.

Here the CDR3 reads CASSRGQGGSVSEAFF. DNA of the CDR3: TGTGCCAGCTCACGCGGACAGGGAGGTTCCGTGTCTGAAGCTTTCTTT. V usage is TRBV18 and J usage is TRBJ1-1; 8 bases align to TRBD1. Germline lookup yields CDR1 KGHSH and CDR2 LQKENI. The length of the CDR3 is 16 residues. J was trimmed by 6 bases and V by 4 bases; bases with no gene match: 13.

The CDR3 region has the DNA TGTGCCAGCAGGGTTAGCGGGGGCAATGAGCAGTTCTTC. Translated, it gives CASRVSGGNEQFF. The rearrangement joins TRBV2 to TRBJ2-1, with 9 bases aligning to TRBD2. The germline V gene has CDR1 SNHLY and CDR2 FYNNEI. V trimming: 6 bases; J trimming: 6 bases; junction bases outside the gene matches: 3. The CDR3 totals 13 residues.

This clone has more than one count but fewer than ten. The chain carries TRBV6-5 and TRBJ2-7, with no clear D. Germline lookup yields CDR1 MNHEY and CDR2 SVGAGI. V lost 2 bases, J lost 1 base, and 6 bases lay in between. The CDR3 spans 13 residues. The CDR3 coding sequence is TGTGCCAGCAGTTACATTTCTTCCTACGAGCAGTACTTC. Its protein is CASSYISSYEQYF.

The chain carries TRBV5-6 and TRBJ1-6, with 7 bases fitting TRBD1. The CDR3 sequence is 15 residues long. The V and J ends lost 4 bases and 7 bases, in that order; junction bases with no gene match: 8. CDR1 is SGHDT, CDR2 YYEEEE, per germline. DNA for the CDR3: TGTGCCAGCAGCCCCAGCAGGGGGACCAATTCACCCCTCCACTTT. Its translation: CASSPSRGTNSPLHF.

This clone was recorded once. The V and J genes are TRBV27 and TRBJ1-5; 7 nucleotides agree with TRBD1. The CDR3 covers 14 residues. Germline assignment: CDR1 MNHEY and CDR2 SMNVEV (reference sequence). J gave up 6 bases and V 7 bases, and 9 bases lay outside the gene matches. CDR3: CASTLRQGVQPQHF. CDR3 nucleotide sequence: TGTGCCAGCACCTTACGACAGGGAGTTCAGCCCCAGCATTTT.

The rearrangement uses TRBV11-3 and TRBJ2-1; TRBD1 matches at 8 bases. Trimming took 1 base from V and 3 from J; bases not matched to a gene: 2. Germline lookup yields CDR1 SGHNT and CDR2 YENEEA. This CDR3 contains 15 residues. The CDR3 DNA reads TGTGCCAGCAGCTTAGGGACAGGGTACTACAATGAGCAGTTCTTC. Residues: CASSLGTGYYNEQFF.

The chain recombines TRBV7-2 with TRBJ2-3; the D gene is possibly TRBD2 (6 bases). The CDR3 sequence is 16 residues long. Germline V gives CDR1 SGHTA, CDR2 FQGNSA. V lost 4 bases to trimming and J lost 0 bases, with 14 bases between them. The CDR3 region has the DNA TGTGCCAGCAGCTCCGCGGGGACTTCTAGCACAGATACGCAGTATTTT. This translates into CASSSAGTSSTDTQYF. Full variable domain (missing parts from reference TRBV7-2 and TRBJ2-3): GAGVSQSPSNKVTEKGKDVELRCDPISGHTALYWYRQSLGQGLEFLIYFQGNSAPDKSGLPSDRFSAERTGGSVSTLTIQRTQQEDSAVYLCASSSAGTSSTDTQYFGPGTRLTVL.

The chain joins TRBV7-2 to TRBJ2-2, with D uncertain. The V and J ends lost 3 bases and 1 base respectively, with 6 bases between them. Germline V gene lookup returns CDR1 SGHTA and CDR2 FQGNSA. The CDR3 is made up of 14 amino acids. CDR3 protein: CASSFSENTGELFF. The CDR3 nucleotides read TGTGCCAGCAGCTTCAGCGAGAACACCGGGGAGCTGTTTTTT.

This clone was counted between two and nine times. The chain links TRBV2 to TRBJ1-4; no clear D gene. V lost 5 bases and J 7 bases, leaving 8 bases between the germline ends. The V gene's germline CDR1 is SNHLY and CDR2 FYNNEI. The CDR3 loop spans 12 amino acids. The CDR3 DNA is TGTGCCAGCAGTCGTCAGTCTGAAAAACTGTTTTTT. Translating gives CASSRQSEKLFF.

J is TRBJ2-3 and V is TRBV4-1, with 9 positions matching TRBD1. Germline CDR1 is MGHRA and CDR2 is YSYEKL. This CDR3 is built from 14 residues. V gave up 6 bases and J gave up 5 bases; unmatched junction bases: 6. This CDR3 reads CASRDRGSGDTQYF. The CDR3 coding sequence is TGCGCCAGCAGAGACAGGGGGTCGGGAGATACGCAGTATTTT.

This clone was detected a few times. The chain links TRBV14 to TRBJ1-1; D is undetermined. The CDR3 runs to 15 residues. Per the germline V gene, CDR1 is SGHDN and CDR2 is FVKESK. V lost 1 base and J 0 bases, leaving 9 bases between the germline ends. The CDR3 DNA reads as TGTGCCAGCAGCCAAGTTGCGGGCATGAACACTGAAGCTTTCTTT. Its protein product is CASSQVAGMNTEAFF.

The chain is built from TRBV28 and TRBJ1-2; 7 positions match TRBD1. Looked up from germline, CDR1 is MDHEN and CDR2 is SYDVKM. The CDR3 length is 13 residues. V trimming: 6 bases; J trimming: 8 bases; junction bases outside the gene matches: 9. The DNA for the CDR3 is TGTGCCAGCAGGATGACAGGGAAACTAGGCTACACCTTC. It translates to CASRMTGKLGYTF.

This clone was seen just once. This chain links TRBV5-1 with TRBJ2-5, with 9 bases aligning to TRBD1. The DNA end favors TRBJ2-7, so the J call may be wrong. This CDR3 contains 14 residues. The germline gives CDR1 SGHRS, CDR2 YFSETQ. The chain's CDR3 is CASSPWTGVYEQYF. As DNA, the CDR3 is TGCGCCAGCAGCCCGTGGACAGGGGTCTACGAGCAGTACTTC.

The sample holds a few counts of this clone. This rearrangement joins TRBV11-2 to TRBJ1-4; TRBD1 matches at 8 bases. V shed 4 bases, J shed 8 bases, and the junction held 6 bases outside the gene matches. Germline CDR1 reads SGHAT; CDR2 reads FQNNGV. The CDR3 spans 14 residues. The CDR3 coding sequence is TGTGCCAGCAGCTCTCAGGGGGCCAGCGAAAAACTGTTTTTT. The encoded protein is CASSSQGASEKLFF.

In its sample, this clone was seen once. The rearrangement links TRBV28 to TRBJ2-2; D call uncertain. The V gene lost 6 bases and the J gene lost 0 bases, with 5 bases spanning the gap. The CDR3 length is 13 residues. The V gene's germline CDR1 is MDHEN and CDR2 SYDVKM. CDR3 protein: CASRRTNTGELFF. For the CDR3, the DNA is TGTGCCAGCAGGCGGACGAACACCGGGGAGCTGTTTTTT.

Remarks on this clone: The conserved final phenylalanine or tryptophan is absent from the CDR3, which likely points to a read error. The V call is TRBV10-3, the J call TRBJ1-1; D may be TRBD1 (5 bases). CDR1 is ENHRY and CDR2 is SYGVKD in the germline V gene. V gave up 0 bases and J gave up 3 bases, with 11 bases separating them. CDR3 size: 15 residues. Here the CDR3 DNA reads TGTGCCATCAGTGAGTCCGGAGGGGTCCACACTGAAGCTTTCTCT. Its protein product is CAISESGGVHTEAFS.

V gene TRBV7-9 combines with J gene TRBJ1-3; 7 bases line up with TRBD1. Germline CDR1 SEHNR, CDR2 FQNEAQ (reference sequence). The CDR3 is made up of 15 amino acids. V was clipped by 3 bases and J by 4 bases; unmatched bases: 6. The chain's CDR3 is CASSLMPGQGNTIYF. The CDR3 DNA reads as TGTGCCAGCAGCTTGATGCCGGGACAGGGAAACACCATATATTTT.

This clone has more than one count but fewer than ten. This chain connects TRBV7-2 to TRBJ1-2; no definite D call. V was cut by 2 bases and J by 3 bases, with 7 bases left in between. In germline, CDR1 is SGHTA, CDR2 FQGNSA. The CDR3 spans 13 residues. The CDR3 nucleotides are TGTGCCAGCAGCTTAACAGCAGACTATGGCTACACCTTC. Its translation: CASSLTADYGYTF.

V and J are TRBV7-2 and TRBJ2-2; a weak D match, TRBD1 (5 bases). The CDR3 is made up of 16 amino acids. V gave up 1 base and J gave up 4 bases, with 13 bases separating them. Germline loops: CDR1 SGHTA, CDR2 FQGNSA. CDR3 sequence (DNA): TGTGCCAGCAGCTTAGGCAGGGCAAGGGGCACCGGGGAGCTGTTTTTT. The encoded protein is CASSLGRARGTGELFF.

This rearrangement joins TRBV11-2 to TRBJ2-3, with 9 bases that match TRBD2. The CDR3 covers 15 residues. Looked up from germline, CDR1 is SGHAT and CDR2 is FQNNGV. V was pared by 5 bases and J by 5 bases, with 8 bases of the junction left unmatched. The DNA for the CDR3 is TGTGCCAGCAGCCCTCTTAGCGGGGGTTTAGATACGCAGTATTTT. It codes for CASSPLSGGLDTQYF.

This clone has only one observation. This chain joins TRBV19 and TRBJ1-5; the D gene is possibly TRBD1 (5 bases). Trimming took 3 bases from V and 6 from J, leaving 9 bases between them. CDR1 is LNHDA, CDR2 SQIVND, per germline (reference sequence). The CDR3 spans 13 residues. CDR3 nucleotide sequence: TGTGCCAGTAGTATTTCAGGGTTTCAGCCCCAGCATTTT. It specifies CASSISGFQPQHF.

The chain combines TRBV2 with TRBJ2-1, with a weak D call TRBD1 (5 bases). The CDR3 sequence is 11 residues long. Trimming pared 5 bases from V and 8 bases from J, leaving 7 bases between. CDR1 is SNHLY, CDR2 FYNNEI, per germline. The CDR3 region is CASSLTDEQFF. The CDR3 region has the DNA TGTGCCAGCAGTTTGACAGATGAGCAGTTCTTC.

The V and J genes are TRBV2 and TRBJ2-7; 7 nucleotides align to TRBD1. This CDR3 spans 15 amino acids. CDR1 SNHLY and CDR2 FYNNEI come from the germline V gene. The trim removed 0 bases at V and 7 bases at J, leaving 9 bases unmatched. As DNA, the CDR3 is TGTGCCAGCAGTGAAGCGCCTACAGGGGTGGGGGAGCAGTACTTC. Translation: CASSEAPTGVGEQYF. Supplemented by reference TRBV2 and TRBJ2-7, the full variable domain reads EPEVTQTPSHQVTQMGQEVILRCVPISNHLYFYWYRQILGQKVEFLVSFYNNEISEKSEIFDDQFSVERPDGSNFTLKIRSTKLEDSAMYFCASSEAPTGVGEQYFGPGTRLTVT.